A single sample is the source of the 7 T cell receptor beta chains below, sequenced in a study of regulatory T cells in long-lasting Graves disease. Time point described: newly diagnosed GD, antithyroid drugs for less than 3 months. With RNA extracted from PBMCs as input, the TCR library was made. iRepertoire HTBI primers and Arm-PCR of CDR3 regions built TCR beta libraries. One entry per CDR3 protein, called by TCRdb with MiXCR from the multiplex PCR reads. The sample has about 500,000 distinct CDR3 sequences, 16% seen once; the top ten hold less than 15%. This sample also belongs to another study, concerning T cells in Graves' hyperthyroidism and ophthalmopathy.

The sample consisted of peripheral blood mononuclear cells (PBMCs), taken at new diagnosis, from a patient treated with antithyroid drugs. The receptors originated from a man aged 35-49 years with Graves disease.

The chain couples TRBV10-2 to TRBJ1-2; TRBD1 aligns across 7 bases. Germline V gives CDR1 WSHSY, CDR2 SAAADI. This CDR3 comprises 15 residues. V was pared by 4 bases and J by 8 bases, with 13 bases of the junction left unmatched. CDR3 loop: CASSGTGTAAEGYTF. The CDR3 DNA is TGCGCCAGCAGTGGTACCGGGACAGCCGCCGAGGGCTACACCTTC.

At least ten counts were recorded for this clonotype. This chain uses TRBV3-1 with TRBJ1-2; a possible D gene is TRBD1 (5 bases). Between the trimmed V and J ends, which lost 4 bases and 5 bases, there was a span of 17 bases. CDR3 length equals 15 residues. Germline V gene data show CDR1 as LGHDT and CDR2 as YNNKEL (reference sequence). The CDR3 coding sequence is TGTGCCAGCAGCCCGGCCAGGGTCTCCCTTTATGGCTACACCTTC. It is translated as CASSPARVSLYGYTF.

On this clonotype: This sequence may be a read error, since a much larger clone differs from it by one base. The chain employs TRBV29-1 and TRBJ2-1, with 7 positions matching TRBD2. The germline V gene encodes CDR1 SQVTM and CDR2 ANQGSEA. The CDR3 is 14 amino acids. The CDR3 sequence: CSVEVLASKQEQSF. The CDR3 DNA is TGCAGCGTTGAGGTACTAGCGAGCAAACAAGAGCAGTCCTTC.

This clonotype was recorded at least ten times. The chain uses TRBV7-3 and TRBJ2-1, with 8 positions matching TRBD1. Trimming took 4 bases from V and 5 from J; bases not matched to a gene: 7. Germline V gene sequence: CDR1 SGHTA, CDR2 FQGTGA. The CDR3 spans 15 residues. The CDR3 spells CASSSDRGFDNEQFF. Here the CDR3 DNA reads TGTGCCAGCAGCTCAGACAGGGGATTCGACAATGAGCAGTTCTTC.

This clonotype was seen at least ten times. CDR3 sequence (DNA): TGTGCCAGCAGTGAAGCAGGGGGGATCTCCTACAATGAGCAGTTCTTC. This translates into CASSEAGGISYNEQFF. V usage is TRBV6-1 and J usage is TRBJ2-1; D is possibly TRBD1 or TRBD2 (6 bases each). CDR3 length: 16 residues. Per the germline V gene, CDR1 is MNHNS and CDR2 is SASEGT. The V end was cut by 0 bases, the J end by 0 bases, with 9 bases between.

In this sample, this clonotype turned up a few times. The chain couples TRBV28 to TRBJ1-3, with D possibly being TRBD1 (5 bases). The CDR3 loop spans 13 amino acids. Looked up from germline, CDR1 is MDHEN and CDR2 is SYDVKM. The V end was cut by 6 bases, the J end by 7 bases, with 13 bases between. The CDR3 DNA reads as TGTGCCAGCAGGGGGGATGTTCGGAACACCATATATTTT. Protein sequence: CASRGDVRNTIYF.

This clonotype has only a few counts. The V and J genes are TRBV12-5 and TRBJ1-5; no firm D call. V was cut by 7 bases and J by 2 bases, with 15 bases left in between. This CDR3 is built from 15 residues. Germline CDR1 and CDR2: LGHNT and FRNRAP. CDR3 DNA sequence: TGTGCTAGTGCCCTTGGGTCATACGGCAATCAGCCCCAGCATTTT. It is translated as CASALGSYGNQPQHF.